The 25 T cell receptor beta chains below all came from one sample that was sequenced in a study of circulating and synovial CD4+ cells in juvenile arthritis. Method: immunoSEQ multiplex PCR; TCRdb's copy keeps in-frame clones and lacks some. The table has 39,000 or so clones, approximately 93% seen once; the top ten hold approximately 0.7%. Sequencing was done on a sample of CD4+ T cells from blood. All receptors derive from a human donor with juvenile idiopathic arthritis.

This chain uses TRBV14 with TRBJ1-1; D is ambiguous. V lost 2 bases and J lost 10, with 14 bases in between. CDR1 and CDR2 from the germline V gene are SGHDN and FVKESK. The CDR3 runs 13 residues. As DNA, the CDR3 is TGTGCCAGCAGCCAATTTTCCGGGGTATCAGCTTTCTTT. Protein product: CASSQFSGVSAFF.

The chain's CDR3 is CASSLRAGMVEAFF. As DNA, the CDR3 is TGCGCCAGCAGCTTGAGGGCAGGGATGGTTGAAGCTTTCTTT. The chain has TRBV5-1 and TRBJ1-1; perhaps TRBD1 as D (5 bases). The CDR3 spans 14 residues. From germline, CDR1 is SGHRS and CDR2 YFSETQ. The ends were cut back, 1 base at V and 7 bases at J, with 14 bases in the middle.

The V and J genes are TRBV19 and TRBJ2-4, with D maybe TRBD2 (6 bases). Germline CDR1 reads LNHDA; CDR2 reads SQIVND (reference sequence). The CDR3 has 13 amino acids. Trimming took 3 bases from V and 6 from J, leaving 9 bases between them. The chain's CDR3 is CASSIGTGNIQYF. The DNA for the CDR3 is TGTGCCAGTAGTATCGGGACTGGAAACATTCAGTACTTC.

This clone was seen once. The chain carries TRBV6-6 and TRBJ1-6; the D gene is possibly TRBD1 (6 bases). The CDR3 has 15 residues. Looked up from germline, CDR1 is MNHNY and CDR2 is SVGAGI (reference sequence). V was trimmed by 5 bases and J by 9 bases, leaving 17 bases between them. The CDR3 DNA follows: TGTGCCAGCAGTCCTCAGGGGCCGGGGAGTTCACCCCTCCACTTT. It specifies CASSPQGPGSSPLHF.

This clone was seen once. The chain carries TRBV21-1 and TRBJ1-5; the D call TRBD1 from the table was never checked on the DNA. TRBV21-1 is given as a pseudogene. CDR3 length equals 15 residues. CDR3 sequence reads: CASSKDGQGRQPQHF. CDR3 sequence (DNA): TGTGCCAGCAGCAAAGATGGACAGGGTCGTCAGCCCCAGCATTTT.

A single count supports this clone. The chain employs TRBV5-1 and TRBJ2-1; 9 bases are shared with TRBD1. Trimming cost V 7 bases and J 8 bases; bases outside gene matches: 13. The CDR3 loop spans 15 amino acids. The germline CDR1 and CDR2 sequences are SGHRS and YFSETQ. Here the CDR3 DNA reads TGCGCCAGCGGTATTACGGGACAGGGCAGGCATGAGCAGTTCTTC. This translates into CASGITGQGRHEQFF.

The chain links TRBV14 to TRBJ1-2, with D possibly TRBD1 on 6 matching bases. Germline V gene data show CDR1 as SGHDN and CDR2 as FVKESK. Deletions cut 3 bases from V and 3 bases from J, with 11 bases between. The CDR3 has 14 amino acids. CDR3 coding DNA: TGTGCCAGCAGCCAGCGACAGGCCGACTATGGCTACACCTTC. Translation gives CASSQRQADYGYTF.

The chain has TRBV19 and TRBJ2-1, with 13 bases lining up with TRBD2. V dropped 10 bases and J dropped 6; count of bases not matched to a gene: 6. Germline V gene lookup returns CDR1 LNHDA and CDR2 SQIVND (reference sequence). CDR3 length: 14 amino acids. For the CDR3, the DNA is TGTGCCACTAAGACTAGCGGGGGGCCCAATGAGCAGTTCTTC. It yields the protein CATKTSGGPNEQFF.

The chain links TRBV30 to TRBJ1-1; D might be TRBD1 (5 bases). The CDR3 is 18 residues long. Germline CDR1 and CDR2: GTSNPN and SVGIG (reference sequence). V was trimmed by 4 bases and J by 1 base, leaving 25 bases between them. CDR3 amino acids: CAWKSAFVWTYPNTEAFF. In DNA, the CDR3 is TGTGCCTGGAAATCTGCTTTTGTTTGGACATACCCGAACACTGAAGCTTTCTTT. The complete variable domain, with remaining parts taken from reference TRBV30 and TRBJ1-1, reads SQTIHQWPATLVQPVGSPLSLECTVEGTSNPNLYWYRQAAGRGLQLLFYSVGIGQISSEVPQNLSASRPQDRQFILSSKKLLLSDSGFYLCAWKSAFVWTYPNTEAFFGQGTRLTVV.

V and J are TRBV7-2 and TRBJ2-3; TRBD2 aligns across 9 bases. The CDR3 length is 17 residues. In germline, CDR1 is SGHTA, CDR2 FQGNSA. The V and J ends lost 0 bases and 4 bases, in that order; junction bases with no gene match: 8. Here the CDR3 DNA reads TGTGCCAGCAGCTTAGCGAGGGTGGCGGGGGGGCCAGATACGCAGTATTTT. Translated, it gives CASSLARVAGGPDTQYF. Full variable domain (outside the CDR3, taken from reference TRBV7-2 and TRBJ2-3): GAGVSQSPSNKVTEKGKDVELRCDPISGHTALYWYRQSLGQGLEFLIYFQGNSAPDKSGLPSDRFSAERTGGSVSTLTIQRTQQEDSAVYLCASSLARVAGGPDTQYFGPGTRLTVL.

The chain employs TRBV6-1 and TRBJ2-3; no firm D call. V shed 7 bases and J shed 2 bases, with 10 bases lying between them. The germline V gene has CDR1 MNHNS and CDR2 SASEGT. The CDR3 is 13 amino acids. The CDR3 DNA is TGTGCCAGCACAGGCCAGGTCACAGATACGCAGTATTTT. It yields the protein CASTGQVTDTQYF.

The J gene is TRBJ2-5, the V gene TRBV28; D call uncertain. The CDR3 contains 16 residues. V gave up 4 bases and J gave up 5 bases, with 20 bases separating them. Germline CDR1 is MDHEN and CDR2 is SYDVKM. CDR3 amino acids: CASSSPLYSSVETQYF. CDR3 sequence (DNA): TGTGCCAGCAGTTCCCCCCTTTACAGCTCAGTGGAGACCCAGTACTTC.

This sequence joins TRBV6-5 and TRBJ1-5; TRBD1 might be the D (6 bases). V was clipped by 6 bases and J by 6 bases, with 12 bases between them. CDR1 is MNHEY, CDR2 SVGAGI, per germline. The length of the CDR3 is 13 residues. CDR3 protein: CASRGAQGQPQHF. The CDR3, as DNA: TGTGCCAGCAGGGGGGCACAGGGTCAGCCCCAGCATTTT.

This chain links TRBV27 with TRBJ2-5, with D possibly matching TRBD2 (6 bases). The CDR3 contains 14 residues. The germline CDR1 and CDR2 sequences are MNHEY and SMNVEV (reference sequence). Trimming took off 5 bases at V and 5 bases at J, with 15 bases between the two ends. DNA of the CDR3: TGTGCCAGCAGTCCCTGGGGGGACCCGGAGACCCAGTACTTC. Translating it yields CASSPWGDPETQYF.

This chain links TRBV6-4 with TRBJ1-4; no clear D. CDR3 size: 15 residues. Per germline, CDR1 MRHNA and CDR2 SNTAGT. Here the CDR3 reads CALDDNCPYCFELFF. CDR3 DNA: TGTGCACTCGACGACAATTGCCCTTATTGCTTTGAACTGTTTTTT.

The rearrangement links TRBV7-2 to TRBJ1-4, with 7 bases aligning to TRBD1. Germline values: CDR1 SGHTA, CDR2 FQGNSA. This CDR3 has 16 residues. The junction had 7 bases not matched to a gene; V was cut back by 1 base and J by 5 bases. The CDR3 loop reads CASSLVGQVENEKLFF. The CDR3 nucleotides read TGTGCCAGCAGCTTAGTTGGACAGGTCGAAAATGAAAAACTGTTTTTT.

V and J are TRBV19 and TRBJ2-3, with 10 bases identical to TRBD1. The germline V gene has CDR1 LNHDA and CDR2 SQIVND (reference sequence). The V segment lost 5 bases and the J segment 5 bases; nucleotides outside the gene matches: 4. The CDR3 covers 14 residues. The CDR3 coding sequence is TGTGCCAGTAGTCCCGACAGGGGGCGAGATACGCAGTATTTT. This codes for CASSPDRGRDTQYF.

The J gene is TRBJ2-7, the V gene TRBV7-2; 9 bases are a match to TRBD2. Germline V gene sequence: CDR1 SGHTA, CDR2 FQGNSA. CDR3 size: 16 residues. V dropped 1 base and J dropped 7; count of bases not matched to a gene: 11. This chain's CDR3 is CASSLVGSGGRWEQYF. In nucleotides, the CDR3 is TGTGCCAGCAGCTTAGTGGGTAGCGGGGGTCGTTGGGAGCAGTACTTC.

The chain is built from TRBV7-8 and TRBJ2-7; 10 bases match TRBD1. CDR1 and CDR2 from the germline V gene are SGHVS and FQNEAQ. The CDR3 runs 15 residues. With 6 bases clipped from V and 4 bases from J, the junction kept 9 bases outside the gene matches. The CDR3 loop is CASSFGRTGGYEQYF. In DNA, the CDR3 is TGTGCCAGCAGTTTTGGGCGGACAGGGGGGTACGAGCAGTACTTC.

V gene TRBV7-9 combines with J gene TRBJ2-5; 7 nucleotides match TRBD2. Germline loops: CDR1 SEHNR, CDR2 FQNEAQ (reference sequence). The CDR3 sequence is 15 residues long. The J segment lost 1 base and the V segment lost 1 base, leaving 3 bases of the junction unmatched. The CDR3 nucleotides are TGTGCCAGCAGCTTAGTTTGGGGGGGCCAAGAGACCCAGTACTTC. Its protein is CASSLVWGGQETQYF.

The chain links TRBV6-5 to TRBJ2-7; 7 positions agree with TRBD2. This CDR3 has 15 amino acids. In germline, CDR1 is MNHEY, CDR2 SVGAGI. V lost 5 bases and J lost 1; bases outside the gene matches: 8. CDR3 loop: CASSTTRGGSYEQYF. The CDR3 bases are TGTGCCAGCAGTACCACTCGGGGAGGGTCCTACGAGCAGTACTTC.

V is TRBV19 and J is TRBJ2-7; 8 bases agree with TRBD1. Germline V gene sequence: CDR1 LNHDA, CDR2 SQIVND (reference sequence). Losses at the gene ends were 5 bases for V and 7 bases for J; bases not matched to a gene: 4. CDR3 length: 12 amino acids. CDR3 amino acids: CASSFRTGEQYF. The CDR3 DNA is TGTGCCAGTAGTTTCCGGACAGGGGAGCAGTACTTC.

The chain joins TRBV28 to TRBJ1-3; TRBD1 matches at 7 bases. Germline V CDR1 and CDR2: MDHEN, SYDVKM. Trimming removed 9 bases from V and 0 bases from J; junction bases left unmatched: 11. The CDR3 loop spans 16 amino acids. The CDR3 coding sequence is TGTGCCAGTTGTGGGACAGCACCTTTCTCTGGAAACACCATATATTTT. This gives the protein CASCGTAPFSGNTIYF.

This chain uses TRBV6-5 with TRBJ2-3, with 9 bases that match TRBD1. This CDR3 is built from 15 residues. The J segment lost 5 bases and the V segment lost 5 bases, leaving 8 bases of the junction unmatched. CDR1 and CDR2 (germline): MNHEY, SVGAGI. The CDR3 protein is CASSARDRDRDTQYF. The CDR3 DNA follows: TGTGCCAGCAGTGCCCGGGACAGGGATAGAGATACGCAGTATTTT.

The chain uses TRBV5-4 and TRBJ2-2; D possibly corresponds to TRBD1 (6 bases). The germline CDR1 and CDR2 sequences are SGHNT and YYREEE (reference sequence). This CDR3 is built from 15 residues. V was clipped by 4 bases and J by 5 bases, with 15 bases between them. The CDR3 DNA reads TGTGCCAGCAGCCCAACAGGGCGACGGACCGGGGAGCTGTTTTTT. The encoded protein is CASSPTGRRTGELFF. The whole variable domain, remainder taken from reference TRBV5-4 and TRBJ2-2, is ETGVTQSPTHLIKTRGQQVTLRCSSQSGHNTVSWYQQALGQGPQFIFQYYREEENGRGNFPPRFSGLQFPNYSSELNVNALELDDSALYLCASSPTGRRTGELFFGEGSRLTVL.